A single sample gave rise to the 32 T cell receptor beta chains below, sequenced in a study of T cell changes during pregnancy in multiple sclerosis (dated by TCRdb to about 2019). Libraries were prepared through the immunoSEQ multiplex PCR assay. TCRdb obtained this table from immuneACCESS and retained in-frame rearrangements with V and J assigned. These tables miss some clones; where compared with another copy, unresolved V genes account for less than half of the shortfall, and the remainder is unexplained. A total of about 64,000 clones appear in this sample, around 91% of them only once. The biggest ten clones account for less than 2.5% of the sample. The sample here was peripheral blood, taken in the second trimester of pregnancy. The receptors come from a female donor in good health, enrolled as a control in a pregnancy study.

The chain employs TRBV4-1 and TRBJ2-7, with TRBD1 matching over 8 bases. Germline V CDR1 and CDR2: MGHRA, YSYEKL. V lost 4 bases and J lost 4; bases outside the gene matches: 12. The CDR3 contains 16 residues. CDR3 protein: CASSLRPDREYYEQYF. The CDR3 DNA sequence: TGCGCCAGCAGCCTTAGACCGGACAGGGAGTATTACGAGCAGTACTTC.

The chain couples TRBV5-1 to TRBJ2-3, with 7 bases lining up with TRBD2. The V and J ends lost 4 bases and 1 base, in that order; junction bases with no gene match: 12. Germline loops: CDR1 SGHRS, CDR2 YFSETQ. The CDR3 consists of 17 residues. In nucleotides, the CDR3 is TGCGCCAGCAGCCCAGTCGCGGGAGCAATGGGCACAGATACGCAGTATTTT. Encoded protein: CASSPVAGAMGTDTQYF.

The chain is built from TRBV9 and TRBJ2-1; 8 bases line up with TRBD2. J gave up 3 bases and V 4 bases, and 6 bases lay outside the gene matches. This CDR3 is 15 amino acids long. CDR1 and CDR2 (germline): SGDLS, YYNGEE. The CDR3 nucleotides read TGTGCCAGCAGCCGCGCGGGGGGTATCTACAATGAGCAGTTCTTC. Translated, it gives CASSRAGGIYNEQFF.

V and J are TRBV9 and TRBJ1-1; D is undetermined. The CDR3 covers 14 residues. Trimming took 0 bases from V and 1 from J, leaving 7 bases between them. Germline CDR1 and CDR2: SGDLS and YYNGEE. The CDR3 here is CASSVDHGNTEAFF. The CDR3 nucleotides are TGTGCCAGCAGCGTAGACCACGGGAACACTGAAGCTTTCTTT.

J is TRBJ1-3 and V is TRBV10-3; D might be TRBD1 (6 bases). The CDR3 is made up of 13 amino acids. Trimming took off 10 bases at V and 0 bases at J, with 10 bases between the two ends. From germline, CDR1 is ENHRY and CDR2 SYGVKD. The CDR3 bases are TGTGCCACCAGACAGGTCTCTGGAAACACCATATATTTT. Its protein is CATRQVSGNTIYF.

J is TRBJ2-7 and V is TRBV29-1; a weak D match, TRBD1 (6 bases). CDR1 is SQVTM and CDR2 is ANQGSEA in the germline V gene. V was clipped by 8 bases and J by 5 bases, with 13 bases between them. The CDR3 covers 11 residues. CDR3 region: CSFFTGNEQYF. The DNA of the CDR3 is TGCAGCTTTTTCACAGGGAACGAGCAGTACTTC.

The J gene is TRBJ2-5, the V gene TRBV5-5; the D gene is possibly TRBD1 (6 bases). Per germline, CDR1 SGHKS and CDR2 YYEKEE (reference sequence). V was pared by 4 bases and J by 2 bases, with 9 bases between. This CDR3 is built from 13 residues. The CDR3 sequence: CASSVQGQETQYF. The CDR3 region has the DNA TGTGCCAGCAGCGTGCAGGGGCAAGAGACCCAGTACTTC.

The CDR3 sequence: CASSVAFSSYNEQFF. In nucleotides, the CDR3 is TGTGCCAGCAGCGTAGCTTTCAGCTCCTACAATGAGCAGTTCTTC. The J gene is TRBJ2-1, the V gene TRBV9; no definite D call. The CDR3 covers 15 residues. V was clipped by 0 bases and J by 0 bases, with 7 bases between them. Germline-derived CDR1 and CDR2 are SGDLS and YYNGEE.

V gene TRBV10-3 combines with J gene TRBJ2-7; 12 nucleotides align to TRBD1. Germline CDR1 reads ENHRY; CDR2 reads SYGVKD. The CDR3 runs 13 residues. J was trimmed by 6 bases and V by 7 bases; bases with no gene match: 4. As DNA, the CDR3 is TGTGCCATCAAGGGACAGGGGGCTGGCGAGCAGTACTTC. It is translated as CAIKGQGAGEQYF.

The rearrangement joins TRBV5-1 to TRBJ1-1; D is unresolved. Germline loops: CDR1 SGHRS, CDR2 YFSETQ. The V gene lost 0 bases and the J gene lost 4 bases, with 10 bases spanning the gap. The CDR3 is 14 amino acids. CDR3 region: CASSLDTEGTEAFF. CDR3 sequence (DNA): TGCGCCAGCAGCTTGGACACCGAGGGCACTGAAGCTTTCTTT. The full variable domain, completed using reference TRBV5-1 and TRBJ1-1, is KAGVTQTPRYLIKTRGQQVTLSCSPISGHRSVSWYQQTPGQGLQFLFEYFSETQRNKGNFPGRFSGRQFSNSRSEMNVSTLELGDSALYLCASSLDTEGTEAFFGQGTRLTVV.

The J gene is TRBJ2-3, the V gene TRBV5-8, with 7 bases identical to TRBD2. The V gene's germline CDR1 is SGHTS and CDR2 YDEGEE. CDR3 length equals 15 residues. The V gene end was trimmed by 3 bases and the J gene end by 2 bases; junction bases not matched to a gene: 6. The CDR3: CASSSRDYYTDTQYF. In nucleotides, the CDR3 is TGTGCCAGCAGCTCCCGGGACTATTACACAGATACGCAGTATTTT.

This chain connects TRBV19 to TRBJ2-6; 7 bases are a match to TRBD1. The CDR3 spans 15 residues. Germline V gives CDR1 LNHDA, CDR2 SQIVND (reference sequence). Germline trimming cut 6 bases from V and 4 bases from J; bases unmatched to any gene: 6. The CDR3 region has the DNA TGTGCCAGTAGGTCACAGGGGACCGGGGCCAACGTCCTGACTTTC. Encoded protein: CASRSQGTGANVLTF.

This rearrangement joins TRBV6-1 to TRBJ1-2, with D perhaps TRBD1 (5 bases). Germline CDR1 reads MNHNS; CDR2 reads SASEGT. This CDR3 has 13 residues. Trimming shortened V by 5 bases and J by 1 base, and 8 bases separated the two germline ends. CDR3 DNA sequence: TGTGCCAGCAGTACGACAGTTAACTATGGCTACACCTTC. Amino acid sequence: CASSTTVNYGYTF.

Only a few counts were recorded for this clone. The chain carries TRBV12-5 and TRBJ1-1; 10 bases are a match to TRBD1. The CDR3 runs to 12 residues. Germline lookup yields CDR1 LGHNT and CDR2 FRNRAP. The V gene end was trimmed by 6 bases and the J gene end by 10 bases; junction bases not matched to a gene: 5. The CDR3 coding sequence is TGTGCTAGTGGGCGGGACAGGGGTTCAGCTTTCTTT. It translates to CASGRDRGSAFF.

The J gene is TRBJ2-5, the V gene TRBV4-1, with D possibly TRBD2 on 5 matching bases. Germline values: CDR1 MGHRA, CDR2 YSYEKL. CDR3 length equals 15 residues. V lost 3 bases, J lost 0 bases, and 11 bases lay in between. CDR3: CASSQGSDYQETQYF. In DNA, the CDR3 is TGCGCCAGCAGCCAGGGATCGGACTACCAAGAGACCCAGTACTTC.

The V gene is TRBV27, the J gene TRBJ2-7, with D tentatively TRBD2 (6 bases). The CDR3 spans 14 residues. Germline CDR1 MNHEY, CDR2 SMNVEV (reference sequence). The germline V and J ends were trimmed by 5 bases and 0 bases, with 11 bases remaining between them. CDR3 protein: CASSPRGNSYEQYF. CDR3 nucleotides: TGTGCCAGCAGTCCGCGGGGAAACTCCTACGAGCAGTACTTC.

The chain links TRBV28 to TRBJ1-4, with TRBD1 matching 7 bases. The germline V gene encodes CDR1 MDHEN and CDR2 SYDVKM. There are 16 residues in the CDR3. V shed 5 bases, J shed 4 bases, and the junction held 10 bases outside the gene matches. DNA for the CDR3: TGTGCCAGCAGTATTTCAGGACAGGTCCTTAATGAAAAACTGTTTTTT. It yields the protein CASSISGQVLNEKLFF.

V usage is TRBV5-1 and J usage is TRBJ2-1; 7 bases agree with TRBD1. CDR3 size: 18 residues. Germline assignment: CDR1 SGHRS and CDR2 YFSETQ. The J segment lost 0 bases and the V segment lost 0 bases, leaving 9 bases of the junction unmatched. The CDR3 here is CASSLGGQSTSSYNEQFF. CDR3 DNA sequence: TGCGCCAGCAGCTTGGGGGGACAGAGCACTAGCTCCTACAATGAGCAGTTCTTC. The entire variable domain, with the rest obtained from reference TRBV5-1 and TRBJ2-1, is as follows: KAGVTQTPRYLIKTRGQQVTLSCSPISGHRSVSWYQQTPGQGLQFLFEYFSETQRNKGNFPGRFSGRQFSNSRSEMNVSTLELGDSALYLCASSLGGQSTSSYNEQFFGPGTRLTVL.

The chain joins TRBV27 to TRBJ1-1; D is uncertain. CDR1 and CDR2 from the germline V gene are MNHEY and SMNVEV (reference sequence). V shed 5 bases and J shed 1 base, with 8 bases lying between them. This CDR3 is built from 13 residues. CDR3 sequence: CASSPAGNTEAFF. CDR3 bases: TGTGCCAGCAGTCCCGCCGGGAACACTGAAGCTTTCTTT.

The rearrangement uses TRBV27 and TRBJ2-3; 7 positions agree with TRBD2. Trimming at V came to 6 bases and at J to 2 bases, leaving 5 bases not matched to a gene. The CDR3 is 14 amino acids. Germline V gene data show CDR1 as MNHEY and CDR2 as SMNVEV (reference sequence). The CDR3 loop is CASSPGTNTDTQYF. The DNA for the CDR3 is TGTGCCAGCAGCCCCGGGACTAACACAGATACGCAGTATTTT.

V is TRBV13 and J is TRBJ2-5; no clear D gene. Per the germline V gene, CDR1 is PRHDT and CDR2 is FYEKMQ (reference sequence). The V end was cut by 0 bases, the J end by 4 bases, with 3 bases between. This CDR3 has 12 amino acids. The CDR3 DNA is TGTGCCAGCAGCTTAGGCTCAGAGACCCAGTACTTC. Amino acid sequence: CASSLGSETQYF.

The chain recombines TRBV5-4 with TRBJ2-4; TRBD2 is a possible D gene (7 bases). Germline values: CDR1 SGHNT, CDR2 YYREEE (reference sequence). The V gene lost 4 bases and the J gene lost 5 bases, with 16 bases spanning the gap. This CDR3 region has 15 residues. The CDR3 spells CASSGGGLRENIQYF. The CDR3 DNA sequence: TGTGCCAGCAGCGGGGGGGGCCTTCGGGAAAACATTCAGTACTTC.

The chain combines TRBV5-1 with TRBJ2-7; TRBD1 is a possible D gene (5 bases). V lost 3 bases and J 3 bases, leaving 10 bases between the germline ends. This CDR3 has 13 amino acids. From germline, CDR1 is SGHRS and CDR2 YFSETQ. Here the CDR3 DNA reads TGCGCCAGCAGCTCTGCGACAGACTACGAGCAGTACTTC. Its translation is CASSSATDYEQYF.

The chain combines TRBV9 with TRBJ2-2, with TRBD2 matching over 9 bases. CDR3 length: 18 amino acids. Germline assignment: CDR1 SGDLS and CDR2 YYNGEE. Unmatched junction bases numbered 8, after V lost 2 bases and J lost 0 bases. DNA for the CDR3: TGTGCCAGCAGCGTCCTAGCGGGGCGAAAGTCGAACACCGGGGAGCTGTTTTTT. Amino acid sequence: CASSVLAGRKSNTGELFF.

V is TRBV28 and J is TRBJ1-3; possibly TRBD1 for D (5 bases). The V gene's germline CDR1 is MDHEN and CDR2 SYDVKM. Trimming took 1 base from V and 2 from J, leaving 12 bases between them. The CDR3 covers 16 residues. For the CDR3, the DNA is TGTGCCAGCAGTTTATTGCAGGGCCTCCCTGGAAACACCATATATTTT. Translation gives CASSLLQGLPGNTIYF.

V is TRBV6-5 and J is TRBJ2-7; D may be TRBD2 (6 bases). The CDR3 has 15 amino acids. Germline CDR1 is MNHEY and CDR2 is SVGAGI. Trimming cost V 0 bases and J 3 bases, with 12 bases left between them. CDR3 region: CASSYSLVGLYEQYF. The CDR3 DNA reads TGTGCCAGCAGTTACTCTTTGGTGGGACTCTACGAGCAGTACTTC.

V and J are TRBV6-1 and TRBJ2-7; 10 bases agree with TRBD1. The germline V gene encodes CDR1 MNHNS and CDR2 SASEGT. Trimming removed 4 bases from V and 5 bases from J; junction bases left unmatched: 2. The CDR3 is made up of 13 amino acids. Written as DNA, the CDR3 is TGTGCCAGCAGTGGGGACAGGGGACACGAGCAGTACTTC. This translates into CASSGDRGHEQYF.

CDR3 coding DNA: TGTGCCAGCAGTGAGACAGACAAAGGGTTTGGCTACACCTTC. Its protein is CASSETDKGFGYTF. This chain links TRBV6-5 with TRBJ1-2, with a weak D call TRBD1 (5 bases). Trimming removed 5 bases from V and 7 bases from J, with 17 bases in between. This CDR3 is built from 14 residues. Germline V CDR1 and CDR2: MNHEY, SVGAGI.

This clone appeared a single time. The gene calls are TRBV4-1 and TRBJ2-7, with 7 positions matching TRBD2. Germline CDR1 is MGHRA and CDR2 is YSYEKL. The ends lost 1 base at V and 12 bases at J; junction bases unmatched: 6. This CDR3 region has 12 residues. CDR3 amino acids: CASSQARGGGYF. CDR3 DNA sequence: TGCGCCAGCAGCCAAGCCCGGGGCGGGGGGTACTTC.

The chain carries TRBV9 and TRBJ2-1; 8 bases are shared with TRBD2. Unmatched junction bases numbered 4, after V lost 3 bases and J lost 5 bases. Germline values: CDR1 SGDLS, CDR2 YYNGEE. This CDR3 contains 14 residues. As DNA, the CDR3 is TGTGCCAGCAGCGGCGGGGGGCCTCACAATGAGCAGTTCTTC. Protein product: CASSGGGPHNEQFF.

The sample holds one count of this clone. CDR3 sequence: CASSVPVSKTGTVYEQYF. The CDR3 coding sequence is TGTGCCAGCAGCGTCCCGGTGAGCAAAACAGGGACAGTGTACGAGCAGTACTTC. The chain has TRBV7-9 and TRBJ2-7; 7 nucleotides agree with TRBD1. Unmatched junction bases numbered 20, after V lost 5 bases and J lost 4 bases. This CDR3 contains 18 residues. The V gene's germline CDR1 is SEHNR and CDR2 FQNEAQ (reference sequence).

The chain is built from TRBV4-1 and TRBJ2-7; the D gene is possibly TRBD2 (5 bases). Germline V CDR1 and CDR2: MGHRA, YSYEKL. This CDR3 region has 13 residues. V was shortened by 0 bases and J by 3 bases, with 6 bases between the two germline ends. The CDR3 spells CASSQDRGYEQYF. CDR3 bases: TGCGCCAGCAGCCAAGACCGGGGCTACGAGCAGTACTTC.